This passage covers 5 T cell receptor beta chains from one sample sequenced in a study of Ad26.COV2.S vaccination and SARS-CoV-2 variants. Measured with immunoSEQ multiplex PCR; TCRdb has only the in-frame clones, and not every one. The sample has about 380,000 clones, about four fifths seen once. Treatment meaning: over 15 received Ad26.COV2.S at low or high dose, single or two shots; roughly five received placebo; per-sample allocation not given. The samples date from day 63 after the first vaccine or placebo injection. The starting material was peripheral blood, obtained in a trial of Ad26.COV2.S vaccine versus placebo. The receptor set was obtained from a person between 18 and 65 years old who received the Ad26.COV2.S COVID-19 vaccine or a placebo.

Concerning this clone itself: Other DNA sequences in the same sample also yield this CDR3. V is TRBV7-3 and J is TRBJ2-2, with D unresolved. Trimming stripped 3 bases from V and 0 bases from J, with 2 bases between. The CDR3 runs to 13 residues. The germline CDR1 and CDR2 sequences are SGHTA and FQGTGA. The DNA of the CDR3 is TGTGCCAGCAGCTTCGCGAACACCGGGGAGCTGTTTTTT. Encoded protein: CASSFANTGELFF.

Notes on this clone: Other DNA sequences in this specimen translate into the identical CDR3. The CDR3 sequence is CASSESSYNEQFF. The CDR3 DNA reads as TGCGCCAGCAGTGAGTCTAGTTACAATGAGCAGTTCTTC. The chain is built from TRBV10-1 and TRBJ2-1; D remains ambiguous. CDR3 length: 13 residues. Germline V lookup: CDR1 WNHNN, CDR2 SYGVQD (reference sequence). The V gene lost 0 bases and the J gene lost 4 bases, with 4 bases spanning the gap.

The rearrangement links TRBV7-2 to TRBJ1-2, with 7 bases that match TRBD1. Germline values: CDR1 SGHTA, CDR2 FQGNSA. Trimming removed 6 bases from V and 3 bases from J; junction bases left unmatched: 1. The CDR3 length is 12 residues. CDR3 loop: CASRGGYYGYTF. The CDR3 region has the DNA TGTGCCAGCAGAGGGGGCTACTATGGCTACACCTTC.

V usage is TRBV3-1 (or the pseudogene TRBV3-2) and J usage is TRBJ1-2; 7 bases are shared with TRBD1. The V and J ends lost 5 bases and 8 bases, in that order; junction bases with no gene match: 11. CDR3 length: 14 amino acids. Germline-derived CDR1 and CDR2 are LGHDT and YNNKEL (reference sequence). The CDR3 sequence is CASSSPEGAIGYTF. As DNA, the CDR3 is TGTGCCAGCAGCTCTCCCGAGGGGGCGATCGGCTACACCTTC.

This chain uses TRBV7-8 with TRBJ2-5; TRBD2 is a possible D gene (5 bases). Trimming took off 1 base at V and 4 bases at J, with 10 bases between the two ends. Germline CDR1 reads SGHVS; CDR2 reads FQNEAQ. CDR3 length: 14 amino acids. DNA of the CDR3: TGTGCCAGCAGCTTAGTTTTGCGGGTAGAGACCCAGTACTTC. Amino acids: CASSLVLRVETQYF.